This T cell receptor (beta chain) was obtained from a study of control samples from healthy donors and cancer patients. TCRdb's copy holds only in-frame clones and misses some; the assay was immunoSEQ multiplex PCR. The table shows around 120,000 clones, with about 95% occurring only once. This CDR3 spans 14 amino acids. The V end was cut by 0 bases, the J end by 0 bases, with 6 bases between. Germline CDR1 is SGHNT and CDR2 is YYREEE (reference sequence). This sequence originates from a man aged 25 to 45 in good health. The J gene is TRBJ1-2, the V gene TRBV5-4, with unresolved D. Material: blood. CDR3 in amino acids: CASSLDSANYGYTF. The CDR3 DNA reads TGTGCCAGCAGCTTGGACAGCGCTAACTATGGCTACACCTTC.